This TCR beta chain was found in a study of CD8+ T cells in alopecia areata. Regarding the study as a whole: Patients displayed less clarity in TCR sharing than mice, a finding possibly related to HLA.

Concerning this clone: Its antigen is not identified.

PBMCs served as the source from which CD4+ and CD8+ T cells were sorted. cDNA reverse transcribed from extracted RNA served as the sequencing template. Libraries were prepared by immunoSEQ multiplex PCR; TCRdb keeps only in-frame clonotypes and omits some of them. The repertoire holds roughly 200,000 clones, with more than 55% as singletons. This CDR3 is 14 amino acids long. Germline CDR1 and CDR2: SGHDT and YYEEEE. V shed 4 bases and J 7 bases; nucleotides not matched to a gene: 10. The clonotype comes from a human donor in good health. The sequenced sample consisted of CD8+ T cells sorted from blood. This chain links TRBV5-6 with TRBJ1-2; TRBD1 matches 7 bases. CDR3 DNA: TGTGCCAGCAGCCCCCCGGGGACAGCGGGTGGCTACACCTTC. Protein sequence: CASSPPGTAGGYTF.